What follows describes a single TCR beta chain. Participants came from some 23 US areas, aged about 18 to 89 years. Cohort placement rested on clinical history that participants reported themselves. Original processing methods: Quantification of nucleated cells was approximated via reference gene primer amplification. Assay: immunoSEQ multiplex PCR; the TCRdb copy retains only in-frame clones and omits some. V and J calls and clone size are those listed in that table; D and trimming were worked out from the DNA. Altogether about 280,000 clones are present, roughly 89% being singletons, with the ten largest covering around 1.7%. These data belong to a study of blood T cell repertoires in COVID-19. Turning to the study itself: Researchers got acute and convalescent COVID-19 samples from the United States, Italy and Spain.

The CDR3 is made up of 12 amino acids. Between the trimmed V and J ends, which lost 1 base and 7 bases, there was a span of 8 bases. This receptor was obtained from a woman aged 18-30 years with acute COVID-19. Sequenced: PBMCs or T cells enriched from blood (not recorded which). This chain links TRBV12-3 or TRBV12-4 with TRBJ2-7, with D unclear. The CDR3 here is CASSLGPLEQYF. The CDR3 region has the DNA TGTGCCAGCAGTTTAGGGCCGCTTGAGCAGTACTTC.